The T cell receptor (beta chain) under discussion was sequenced for a study of OX40 agonist ivuxolimab in advanced cancers. Whole-study context: Ivuxolimab doses were 0.01, 0.1, 0.3, 1.5, 3 or 10 mg/kg every 2 weeks. Two patients with cutaneous melanoma and one with hepatocellular carcinoma, three in total, showed partial responses. Study results and limitations: CD4+ and CD8+ T cells in blood underwent clonal expansion by week 6 at 0.1 to 3.0 mg/kg.

Sequencing used immunoSEQ multiplex PCR; TCRdb keeps in-frame clones, though not all of them. Here the sample spans approximately 27,000 clones, about four fifths being singletons. CDR1 is MNHNY, CDR2 SVGAGI, per germline (reference sequence). The CDR3 consists of 11 residues. The V end lost 6 bases, the J end lost 2 bases, and 4 bases lay between the germline ends. About this clone itself: Its target is not known.

V is TRBV6-6 and J is TRBJ2-5, with no clear D. The sequence was collected from an adult with an advanced solid tumor such as melanoma, head and neck, liver or kidney cancer. Specimen: CD4+ or CD8+ T cells sorted from blood, collected in a trial of the OX40 agonist ivuxolimab. CDR3 nucleotide sequence: TGTGCCAGCAGCCCACAAGAGACCCAGTACTTC. It translates to CASSPQETQYF.